Below, 6 T cell receptor beta chains from the same sample are listed, as sequenced in a study of blood T cell repertoires in COVID-19. TCRdb's table, derived via immunoSEQ multiplex PCR, lists solely in-frame clones and lacks some. The sample lists about 28,000 clones; around 90% were seen once. The sample taken for sequencing was peripheral blood. Every receptor here comes from a man aged 60 to 75 with COVID-19, enrolled during active disease.

By its share, this clone is medium-sized. This rearrangement joins TRBV6-5 to TRBJ1-5; D uncertain. This CDR3 is built from 14 residues. V gave up 8 bases and J gave up 2 bases, with 13 bases separating them. Looked up from germline, CDR1 is MNHEY and CDR2 is SVGAGI. CDR3 DNA sequence: TGTGCCAGCGCGGGGAACATGGGCAATCAGCCCCAGCATTTT. Protein: CASAGNMGNQPQHF.

This clone showed up just a few times. The chain recombines TRBV20-1 with TRBJ1-6; no reliable D call. V shed 3 bases and J shed 0 bases, with 9 bases lying between them. Germline V CDR1 and CDR2: DFQATT, SNEGSKA (reference sequence). CDR3 length equals 15 residues. The CDR3 DNA follows: TGCAGTGCTAGTAGCAAGCTCTCCTATAATTCACCCCTCCACTTT. It yields the protein CSASSKLSYNSPLHF.

The chain employs TRBV5-1 and TRBJ1-5, with TRBD1 as a possible D gene (5 bases). V shed 1 base and J shed 5 bases, with 10 bases lying between them. The germline CDR1 and CDR2 sequences are SGHRS and YFSETQ. There are 14 residues in the CDR3. The CDR3 DNA sequence: TGCGCCAGCAGCTTGTGGGTAGGGGATCAGCCCCAGCATTTT. Amino acids: CASSLWVGDQPQHF. The variable domain in full, completed from reference TRBV5-1 and TRBJ1-5, reads KAGVTQTPRYLIKTRGQQVTLSCSPISGHRSVSWYQQTPGQGLQFLFEYFSETQRNKGNFPGRFSGRQFSNSRSEMNVSTLELGDSALYLCASSLWVGDQPQHFGDGTRLSIL.

The rearrangement joins TRBV5-1 to TRBJ2-7; TRBD1 agrees at 7 bases. The CDR3 contains 14 residues. J gave up 0 bases and V 4 bases, and 4 bases lay outside the gene matches. In germline, CDR1 is SGHRS, CDR2 YFSETQ. The CDR3 DNA sequence: TGCGCCAGCAGCCGGTGGACAGGCTCCTACGAGCAGTACTTC. Its translation: CASSRWTGSYEQYF.

The genes are TRBV18 and TRBJ1-6; TRBD1 aligns across 7 bases. Germline CDR1 and CDR2: KGHSH and LQKENI. The CDR3 contains 18 residues. The V segment lost 2 bases and the J segment 5 bases; nucleotides outside the gene matches: 12. The CDR3 DNA reads TGTGCCAGCTCACCAGAAGCTCGTACAGGGGTAAATAATTCACCCCTCCACTTT. Translated, it gives CASSPEARTGVNNSPLHF.

CDR3 region: CASSLVLAGKGSYNEQFF. The CDR3 nucleotides are TGCGCCAGCAGCTTGGTACTAGCGGGAAAGGGATCCTACAATGAGCAGTTCTTC. V and J are TRBV5-1 and TRBJ2-1; 10 positions agree with TRBD2. Germline loops: CDR1 SGHRS, CDR2 YFSETQ. After removal of 0 bases from V and 1 base from J, the junction contained 7 bases not matched to a gene. There are 18 residues in the CDR3.